The following is a T cell receptor (beta chain) sequence with its context. Trimming at V came to 4 bases and at J to 4 bases, leaving 7 bases not matched to a gene. Germline loops: CDR1 SGHTA, CDR2 FQGNSA. The CDR3 consists of 16 residues. The entry originates in a study of blood T cell repertoires in COVID-19. For the study at large: Sites across the United States, Italy and Spain contributed samples from acute and convalescent COVID-19. Sources were T cells, B-cell-depleted T cells, or PBMCs; the material itself was cDNA or gDNA.

Per the authors' pipeline: How many nucleated cells were present was estimated from reference gene primer amplification. Clones were read by immunoSEQ multiplex PCR, and TCRdb kept only the in-frame ones, dropping some. That table supplies the V and J calls and clone size; D and trimming were determined from the DNA. Of 250,000 or so clones listed, around 80% are singletons. The rearrangement links TRBV7-2 to TRBJ1-1, with TRBD1 identical over 12 bases. The sequence came from a man in his forties who had recovered from COVID-19. The sample was peripheral blood. CDR3 residues: CASSSGTGGMSTEAFF. The CDR3 coding sequence is TGTGCCAGCAGCTCCGGGACAGGGGGCATGTCCACTGAAGCTTTCTTT.